A single sample is the source of the 21 T cell receptor beta chains below, sequenced in a study of identical twins. MiXCR was run by TCRdb on the 5' RACE reads, yielding one entry per CDR3 protein. The table has about 470,000 distinct CDR3 sequences, approximately 25% seen once. This same sample was also part of a study on T cells expressing NK-cell markers.

Sequencing used CD4+ T cells sorted from blood. The receptors shown here come from a woman in her late teens or twenties in good health.

Only a few counts were recorded for this clonotype. The chain joins TRBV5-1 to TRBJ2-3; tentative D call: TRBD2 (5 bases). V lost 4 bases and J 0 bases, leaving 18 bases between the germline ends. From germline, CDR1 is SGHRS and CDR2 YFSETQ. The CDR3 covers 17 residues. The CDR3 region has the DNA TGCGCCAGCAGCCCAGCGCCGGACTGGATAAGCACAGATACGCAGTATTTT. It yields the protein CASSPAPDWISTDTQYF.

The chain carries TRBV29-1 and TRBJ2-1; 8 bases agree with TRBD2. Losses at the gene ends were 4 bases for V and 9 bases for J; bases not matched to a gene: 5. This CDR3 comprises 12 residues. Germline CDR1 SQVTM, CDR2 ANQGSEA. CDR3 amino acids: CSVGPGGVEQFF. CDR3 sequence (DNA): TGCAGCGTTGGGCCCGGGGGGGTTGAGCAGTTCTTC.

A few counts support this clonotype. This chain uses TRBV5-6 with TRBJ1-6; D call uncertain. This CDR3 is 14 amino acids long. Trimming stripped 5 bases from V and 7 bases from J, with 13 bases between. Germline V gene data show CDR1 as SGHDT and CDR2 as YYEEEE. CDR3 amino acids: CASSYAGRNSPLHF. CDR3 coding DNA: TGTGCCAGCAGTTATGCTGGAAGGAATTCACCCCTCCACTTT.

The chain is built from TRBV19 and TRBJ1-5; D is unclear. The CDR3 length is 11 residues. V was shortened by 4 bases and J by 9 bases, with 7 bases between the two germline ends. Germline V lookup: CDR1 LNHDA, CDR2 SQIVND (reference sequence). The CDR3 region has the DNA TGTGCCAGTAGTAGGCCAGGGCCCCAGCATTTT. Translated: CASSRPGPQHF.

The V call is TRBV12-3 or TRBV12-4, the J call TRBJ2-7, with TRBD2 matching over 11 bases. The trim removed 6 bases at V and 9 bases at J, leaving 13 bases unmatched. The CDR3 sequence is 15 residues long. The CDR3 here is CASSPQLAGDLGQYF. The CDR3 nucleotides are TGTGCCAGCAGCCCCCAACTAGCGGGGGATTTAGGGCAGTACTTC.

The genes are TRBV11-2 and TRBJ2-3, with D unclear. Germline lookup yields CDR1 SGHAT and CDR2 FQNNGV. V dropped 7 bases and J dropped 3 bases, with 5 bases sitting between them. CDR3 length: 11 residues. The CDR3 spells CASTLTDTQYF. CDR3 nucleotides: TGTGCCAGCACCCTGACAGATACGCAGTATTTT.

The chain carries TRBV3-1 and TRBJ2-7; no clear D gene. The germline V gene encodes CDR1 LGHDT and CDR2 YNNKEL (reference sequence). The CDR3 loop spans 12 amino acids. Between the trimmed V and J ends, which lost 3 bases and 3 bases, there was a span of 6 bases. The CDR3 nucleotides read TGTGCCAGCAGCCAGGGGTTCTACGAGCAGTACTTC. It encodes CASSQGFYEQYF.

This clonotype has just a few counts. The CDR3 loop is CASSLRGTIGELFF. The DNA for the CDR3 is TGTGCCAGCAGCTTACGGGGAACGATCGGGGAGCTGTTTTTT. The chain couples TRBV7-2 to TRBJ2-2; tentatively, D is TRBD2 (5 bases). Trimming took off 2 bases at V and 7 bases at J, with 11 bases between the two ends. Germline V gene lookup returns CDR1 SGHTA and CDR2 FQGNSA. This CDR3 region has 14 residues.

This sequence joins TRBV6-5 and TRBJ2-1; possible D gene TRBD1, 5 bases. V was cut by 0 bases and J by 5 bases, with 8 bases left in between. CDR1 and CDR2 from the germline V gene are MNHEY and SVGAGI. This CDR3 is 14 amino acids long. CDR3 region: CASSYSGRDNEQFF. CDR3 nucleotides: TGTGCCAGCAGTTACTCGGGCAGGGACAATGAGCAGTTCTTC.

J is TRBJ2-5 and V is TRBV3-1; D is perhaps TRBD2 (5 bases). The length of the CDR3 is 14 residues. V was cut by 3 bases and J by 5 bases, with 13 bases left in between. From germline, CDR1 is LGHDT and CDR2 YNNKEL (reference sequence). The CDR3 protein is CASSQATREETQYF. Written as DNA, the CDR3 is TGTGCCAGCAGCCAGGCGACGAGGGAGGAGACCCAGTACTTC.

This clonotype was picked up many times. The chain joins TRBV9 to TRBJ1-1; the match to TRBD1 covers 10 bases. The germline gives CDR1 SGDLS, CDR2 YYNGEE. This CDR3 is 15 amino acids long. The V gene end was trimmed by 4 bases and the J gene end by 4 bases; junction bases not matched to a gene: 7. In DNA form, the CDR3 reads TGTGCCAGCAGCCCCCAGGACAGGGGGATCACTGAAGCTTTCTTT. This codes for CASSPQDRGITEAFF.

The V and J genes are TRBV18 and TRBJ2-3, with 10 bases that match TRBD2. This CDR3 is built from 16 residues. Germline values: CDR1 KGHSH, CDR2 LQKENI. V was pared by 6 bases and J by 2 bases, with 8 bases of the junction left unmatched. CDR3 bases: TGTGCCAGCTCCGCTGGGACTAGCGATAACACAGATACGCAGTATTTT. Translation: CASSAGTSDNTDTQYF.

CDR3 DNA sequence: TGTGCCAGCAGCTTGGAAGGGGCAGCTTTCTTT. This encodes CASSLEGAAFF. The chain recombines TRBV5-5 with TRBJ1-1; possible D gene TRBD1, 5 bases. There are 11 residues in the CDR3. With 0 bases removed from V and 10 bases from J, the gap between germline ends came to 7 bases. Germline lookup yields CDR1 SGHKS and CDR2 YYEKEE (reference sequence).

The CDR3 region has the DNA TGCAGTGCTAGAGACCGGATGAACGGGGAGCTGTTTTTT. It specifies CSARDRMNGELFF. V gene TRBV20-1 combines with J gene TRBJ2-2; D call uncertain. Between the trimmed V and J ends, which lost 0 bases and 7 bases, there was a span of 9 bases. This CDR3 contains 13 residues. Germline lookup yields CDR1 DFQATT and CDR2 SNEGSKA (reference sequence).

In this sample, this clonotype turned up a few times. The genes are TRBV5-1 and TRBJ2-7; 7 bases agree with TRBD1. Germline V CDR1 and CDR2: SGHRS, YFSETQ. J gave up 5 bases and V 0 bases, and 11 bases lay outside the gene matches. The CDR3 is 16 amino acids. The CDR3 protein is CASSLGPGPGQDEQYF. CDR3 bases: TGCGCCAGCAGCTTGGGGCCGGGCCCCGGACAGGACGAGCAGTACTTC.

The J gene is TRBJ1-4, the V gene TRBV10-3; 9 nucleotides match TRBD1. V dropped 11 bases and J dropped 6; count of bases not matched to a gene: 7. The length of the CDR3 is 13 residues. The germline V gene encodes CDR1 ENHRY and CDR2 SYGVKD. The CDR3 loop reads CADRDREDEKLFF. In nucleotides, the CDR3 is TGTGCCGACCGGGACAGGGAAGATGAAAAACTGTTTTTT.

The CDR3 sequence: CASSARTSGSPYNEQFF. As DNA, the CDR3 is TGTGCCAGCAGCGCGAGGACTAGCGGGAGTCCCTACAATGAGCAGTTCTTC. The chain employs TRBV9 and TRBJ2-1, with TRBD2 matching 13 bases. This CDR3 has 17 amino acids. CDR1 is SGDLS and CDR2 is YYNGEE in the germline V gene. V was pared by 3 bases and J by 2 bases, with 5 bases of the junction left unmatched.

J is TRBJ2-1 and V is TRBV5-6; D remains ambiguous. V was shortened by 4 bases and J by 8 bases, with 7 bases between the two germline ends. The germline V gene encodes CDR1 SGHDT and CDR2 YYEEEE. This CDR3 spans 11 amino acids. The CDR3, as DNA: TGTGCCAGCAGCACGTTAGATGAGCAGTTCTTC. Translation: CASSTLDEQFF.

This clonotype was observed a handful of times. The CDR3 spells CASSLTGRGRTDTQYF. For the CDR3, the DNA is TGTGCCAGCAGCCTGACTGGGCGGGGGCGCACAGATACGCAGTATTTT. V is TRBV5-6 and J is TRBJ2-3, with a tentative D call TRBD2 (7 bases). CDR1 and CDR2 from the germline V gene are SGHDT and YYEEEE. The CDR3 spans 16 residues. V lost 4 bases to trimming and J lost 1 base, with 16 bases between them.

This clonotype turned up a few times. The chain is built from TRBV9 and TRBJ2-1, with 7 bases matching TRBD2. The trim removed 2 bases at V and 4 bases at J, leaving 6 bases unmatched. CDR1 SGDLS and CDR2 YYNGEE come from the germline V gene. The CDR3 loop spans 15 amino acids. CDR3 in DNA: TGTGCCAGCAGCGTCGCGGGACTAACGTACAATGAGCAGTTCTTC. Protein: CASSVAGLTYNEQFF. Full variable domain (missing parts from reference TRBV9 and TRBJ2-1): DSGVTQTPKHLITATGQRVTLRCSPRSGDLSVYWYQQSLDQGLQFLIQYYNGEERAKGNILERFSAQQFPDLHSELNLSSLELGDSALYFCASSVAGLTYNEQFFGPGTRLTVL.

The chain joins TRBV29-1 to TRBJ2-5, with 9 bases that match TRBD2. This CDR3 spans 13 amino acids. Germline V CDR1 and CDR2: SQVTM, ANQGSEA. Germline trimming cut 7 bases from V and 6 bases from J; bases unmatched to any gene: 9. CDR3 region: CSGAGGVRQTQYF. In DNA form, the CDR3 reads TGCAGCGGAGCGGGGGGTGTCCGTCAGACCCAGTACTTC.